The 20 T cell receptor beta chains below come from one sample, sequenced in a study of cytomegalovirus exposure and HLA in healthy donors. 60 Vbeta and 13 Jbeta primers were used in PCR. Sequencing used immunoSEQ multiplex PCR; TCRdb keeps in-frame clones, though not all of them. The repertoire holds 100,000 to 150,000 clones, with roughly 80% as singletons. The sample consisted of PBMCs. The receptors stem from a man aged 25 to 40 in good health and CMV-seronegative.

This clone was picked up a small number of times. The CDR3 here is CASSLGDRVVGELFF. The CDR3 DNA reads as TGTGCCAGCAGCTTGGGGGACAGGGTCGTCGGGGAGCTGTTTTTT. V usage is TRBV5-5 and J usage is TRBJ2-2, with 9 bases identical to TRBD1. With 0 bases clipped from V and 7 bases from J, the junction kept 4 bases outside the gene matches. The CDR3 totals 15 residues. Germline V gene lookup returns CDR1 SGHKS and CDR2 YYEKEE (reference sequence).

The chain links TRBV7-2 to TRBJ1-1; no clear D gene. V shed 5 bases and J shed 0 bases, with 13 bases lying between them. Looked up from germline, CDR1 is SGHTA and CDR2 is FQGNSA. This CDR3 has 15 amino acids. The CDR3: CASSPQRFMNTEAFF. The CDR3 DNA is TGTGCCAGCAGCCCGCAGAGGTTCATGAACACTGAAGCTTTCTTT.

CDR3 amino acids: CASSAAGGESSPLHF. The CDR3 bases are TGCGCCAGCAGCGCGGCGGGGGGGGAGTCCTCACCCCTCCACTTT. The chain carries TRBV5-1 and TRBJ1-6, with TRBD1 as a possible D gene (5 bases). This CDR3 spans 15 amino acids. In germline, CDR1 is SGHRS, CDR2 YFSETQ. V lost 4 bases and J 10 bases, leaving 18 bases between the germline ends.

J is TRBJ1-2 and V is TRBV7-8, with 9 bases matching TRBD1. V was clipped by 0 bases and J by 4 bases; unmatched bases: 0. The V gene's germline CDR1 is SGHVS and CDR2 FQNEAQ. The CDR3 has 14 amino acids. The CDR3 here is CASSLATGGYGYTF. In nucleotides, the CDR3 is TGTGCCAGCAGCTTAGCGACAGGGGGCTATGGCTACACCTTC.

The CDR3 region has the DNA TGCGCCAGCAGCTCAAGACAGGGGAGTGACGGCTATGGCTACACCTTC. Residues: CASSSRQGSDGYGYTF. The genes are TRBV5-1 and TRBJ1-2; the match to TRBD1 covers 8 bases. The CDR3 is made up of 16 amino acids. Germline values: CDR1 SGHRS, CDR2 YFSETQ. J was trimmed by 4 bases and V by 3 bases; bases with no gene match: 11.

The genes are TRBV28 and TRBJ2-1, with unresolved D. Trimming shortened V by 2 bases and J by 0 bases, and 8 bases separated the two germline ends. The V gene's germline CDR1 is MDHEN and CDR2 SYDVKM. The CDR3 runs 15 residues. The chain's CDR3 is CASSLARSSYNEQFF. DNA for the CDR3: TGTGCCAGCAGTTTAGCTCGGAGCTCCTACAATGAGCAGTTCTTC.

This rearrangement joins TRBV28 to TRBJ1-5; TRBD1 matches at 11 bases. V gave up 4 bases and J gave up 2 bases; unmatched junction bases: 10. The CDR3 length is 18 residues. Per germline, CDR1 MDHEN and CDR2 SYDVKM. The CDR3 loop is CASSSGTGGLLGNQPQHF. In DNA, the CDR3 is TGTGCCAGCAGTTCCGGGACAGGGGGTTTGTTGGGCAATCAGCCCCAGCATTTT. The variable domain in full, with the rest retrieved from reference TRBV28 and TRBJ1-5, is DVKVTQSSRYLVKRTGEKVFLECVQDMDHENMFWYRQDPGLGLRLIYFSYDVKMKEKGDIPEGYSVSREKKERFSLILESASTNQTSMYLCASSSGTGGLLGNQPQHFGDGTRLSIL.

V is TRBV9 and J is TRBJ2-5, with TRBD2 matching 11 bases. The CDR3 is 15 residues long. The V segment lost 6 bases and the J segment 5 bases; nucleotides outside the gene matches: 9. Germline CDR1 reads SGDLS; CDR2 reads YYNGEE. CDR3 sequence: CASNIAGGPGETQYF. The CDR3 DNA sequence: TGTGCCAGCAATATAGCGGGGGGGCCCGGGGAGACCCAGTACTTC. Variable domain in full (rest from reference TRBV9 and TRBJ2-5): DSGVTQTPKHLITATGQRVTLRCSPRSGDLSVYWYQQSLDQGLQFLIQYYNGEERAKGNILERFSAQQFPDLHSELNLSSLELGDSALYFCASNIAGGPGETQYFGPGTRLLVL.

The V and J genes are TRBV6-1 and TRBJ2-7; D call uncertain. The V and J ends lost 0 bases and 3 bases respectively, with 6 bases between them. The CDR3 is made up of 13 amino acids. Per the germline V gene, CDR1 is MNHNS and CDR2 is SASEGT. The CDR3 nucleotides are TGTGCCAGCAGTGAAGCTTCCCGCTACGAGCAGTACTTC. The encoded protein is CASSEASRYEQYF.

The chain uses TRBV7-8 and TRBJ2-5, with D possibly being TRBD2 (6 bases). The DNA matches TRBJ2-7 better at its end, which makes the J call doubtful. The CDR3 extends over 13 amino acids. Germline V gene lookup returns CDR1 SGHVS and CDR2 FQNEAQ. In nucleotides, the CDR3 is TGTGCCAGCAGCCCGAAGCGGGCCTACGAGCAGTACTTC. Translating it yields CASSPKRAYEQYF.

This clone was observed once. This chain links TRBV5-1 with TRBJ2-7; no definite D call. Germline V lookup: CDR1 SGHRS, CDR2 YFSETQ. The CDR3 spans 14 residues. V shed 4 bases and J shed 0 bases, with 11 bases lying between them. In nucleotides, the CDR3 is TGCGCCAGCAGCGCCGGAAGCGTCTCCTACGAGCAGTACTTC. This gives the protein CASSAGSVSYEQYF.

Only one count was recorded for this clone. The J gene is TRBJ2-7, the V gene TRBV30; TRBD2 matches 12 bases. V was clipped by 2 bases and J by 2 bases; unmatched bases: 13. Germline V gene lookup returns CDR1 GTSNPN and CDR2 SVGIG (reference sequence). The CDR3 totals 18 residues. DNA of the CDR3: TGTGCCTGGAGTAAGTATCTGAAGACTAGCGGGGGCGCCTACGAGCAGTACTTC. Translated, it gives CAWSKYLKTSGGAYEQYF.

This clone was counted once. V usage is TRBV4-2 and J usage is TRBJ2-7, with 9 bases fitting TRBD2. The trim removed 4 bases at V and 2 bases at J, leaving 6 bases unmatched. In germline, CDR1 is LGHNA, CDR2 YNFKEQ. This CDR3 is built from 15 residues. CDR3 residues: CASSLQAGGTYEQYF. In DNA, the CDR3 is TGTGCCAGCAGCCTCCAAGCGGGGGGAACCTACGAGCAGTACTTC.

CDR3 loop: CASSLRANTQYF. CDR3 nucleotide sequence: TGTGCCAGCAGCCTCAGGGCAAATACGCAGTATTTT. V and J are TRBV7-2 and TRBJ2-3, with D tentatively TRBD1 (5 bases). This CDR3 has 12 amino acids. Germline CDR1 is SGHTA and CDR2 is FQGNSA. V was clipped by 5 bases and J by 7 bases, with 10 bases between them.

The CDR3 reads CASSATGHTEAFF. CDR3 nucleotide sequence: TGTGCCAGCAGCGCCACAGGGCACACTGAAGCTTTCTTT. The chain recombines TRBV7-2 with TRBJ1-1, with D possibly matching TRBD1 (6 bases). Germline CDR1 SGHTA, CDR2 FQGNSA. Trimming removed 5 bases at V and 3 bases at J, with 10 bases between. CDR3 length: 13 residues. The entire variable domain, with the rest obtained from reference TRBV7-2 and TRBJ1-1, is as follows: GAGVSQSPSNKVTEKGKDVELRCDPISGHTALYWYRQSLGQGLEFLIYFQGNSAPDKSGLPSDRFSAERTGGSVSTLTIQRTQQEDSAVYLCASSATGHTEAFFGQGTRLTVV.

This CDR3 is CASSLATGLNEKLFF. CDR3 in DNA: TGTGCCAGCAGCTTAGCGACAGGCCTTAATGAAAAACTGTTTTTT. This chain links TRBV7-8 with TRBJ1-4, with D perhaps matching TRBD1 (6 bases). Trimming left V 0 bases short and J 4 bases short, with 9 bases between. The CDR3 spans 15 residues. Germline values: CDR1 SGHVS, CDR2 FQNEAQ.

V is TRBV5-1 and J is TRBJ2-3; TRBD2 agrees at 14 bases. Germline V gives CDR1 SGHRS, CDR2 YFSETQ. CDR3 length: 16 amino acids. The trim removed 3 bases at V and 5 bases at J, leaving 5 bases unmatched. As DNA, the CDR3 is TGCGCCAGCAGCTCGGGACTAGCGGGGGCCGGAGATACGCAGTATTTT. This translates into CASSSGLAGAGDTQYF.

The rearrangement joins TRBV10-3 to TRBJ2-3; D perhaps matches TRBD1 (6 bases). The CDR3 extends over 12 amino acids. Trimming shortened V by 8 bases and J by 2 bases, and 8 bases separated the two germline ends. Per the germline V gene, CDR1 is ENHRY and CDR2 is SYGVKD. CDR3 residues: CAIQGLTDTQYF. In DNA, the CDR3 is TGTGCCATCCAGGGGCTCACAGATACGCAGTATTTT.

The chain combines TRBV11-2 with TRBJ2-7; D might be TRBD1 (6 bases). Trimming left V 3 bases short and J 6 bases short, with 9 bases between. The CDR3 length is 12 residues. Germline loops: CDR1 SGHAT, CDR2 FQNNGV. The CDR3 spells CASSFRGPEQYF. The CDR3 DNA reads TGTGCCAGCAGCTTCAGGGGACCCGAGCAGTACTTC.

V gene TRBV18 combines with J gene TRBJ1-4, with D possibly matching TRBD1 (5 bases). The CDR3 consists of 16 residues. Germline CDR1 reads KGHSH; CDR2 reads LQKENI. Trimming removed 3 bases at V and 3 bases at J, with 14 bases between. The CDR3 loop is CASSPPKGLANEKLFF. CDR3 coding DNA: TGTGCCAGCTCACCCCCGAAGGGGCTAGCTAATGAAAAACTGTTTTTT.